This T cell receptor (beta chain) was documented in a study of T cells in Graves' hyperthyroidism and ophthalmopathy. Study context: Upon initial diagnosis and before any treatment, peripheral blood was collected.

What was amplified from RNA transcripts were TCR beta CDR3 regions. The HTBI primer set was used in a first-round RT-PCR of the TCR CDR3. One entry per CDR3 protein, called by TCRdb with MiXCR from the multiplex PCR reads. In the table there are 360,000 or so distinct CDR3 sequences, 19% of which are singletons. Whole-study findings and limits: Prediction of ophthalmopathy progression came a median roughly 6.4 months pre-onset.

This CDR3 comprises 14 residues. Trimming removed 6 bases from V and 3 bases from J, with 15 bases in between. CDR1 LGHDT and CDR2 YNNKEL come from the germline V gene (reference sequence). This clonotype appeared many times. Its antigen is not known. The origin of this receptor is a woman under 30 with Graves' hyperthyroidism. The chain joins TRBV3-1 to TRBJ2-7; the D gene is possibly TRBD2 (5 bases). Sequenced material: blood. CDR3 DNA: TGTGCCAGCAGGGCATCCGGGGTAAACTACGAGCAGTACTTC. As protein: CASRASGVNYEQYF.